This T cell receptor (beta chain) comes out of a study of blood T cells in healthy people across ages (dated by TCRdb to the mid-2010s). With respect to the entire study: In model experiments, template switching captured about one uniquely barcoded TCR beta cDNA molecule for every two T cells. The study measured age-related changes in TCR beta repertoire diversity using deep sequencing normalized with unique cDNA molecular identifiers. The donors were divided into four age groups: young (average around 17 years), middle-aged (about 41), aged (about 60) and long-lived (roughly 82). Two additional independent replicas of 1 million unique cDNA reads from the same blood draw were analyzed for two donors (one aged 18 to 30 and one aged 80 or older). Beyond this particular receptor, the publication reports: Estimates of total diversity from one million sequenced T cells were regarded as lower bounds and underestimates. Bulk unsorted PBMC profiling prevented conclusive comparison of naive and antigen-experienced compartments. A strong correlation was found between observed TCR beta diversity and the percentage of naive T cells measured by flow cytometry. Observed TCR beta diversity per million T cells fell roughly linearly with age, and a significant reduction was already apparent by age roughly 40. The long-lived group showed more naive CD4+ T cells, fewer expanded clones and increased TCR diversity than the aged group, suggesting age selection. Because the CMV infection status of the donors was unknown, age-related changes in expanded clonotypes may potentially have been confounded.

Germline trimming: 6 bases from V, 2 bases from J; junction bases outside gene matches: 12. CDR1 is given as KGHSH and CDR2 as LQKENI, both from the germline V gene. From the cysteine up to the phenylalanine, the CDR3 has a length of 17 residues. Just the 51-base CDR3 DNA is kept, in frame starting at base 1. Donors were a few dozen systemically healthy Caucasian individuals from Russia aged roughly 6 to 100 years. About 10 milliliters of peripheral blood were drawn from each donor into EDTA-treated Vacutainer tubes. Ficoll-Paque density-gradient centrifugation was used to isolate PBMCs, with at least 6 million per sample. Total RNA, at least 6 micrograms per sample, was extracted from PBMCs with Trizol reagent. The percentages of naive CD45RAhigh/CD27high T cells were determined by flow cytometry on a PBMC aliquot from every donor. A remark on this clonotype: Its antigen remains undetermined. The record has no base qualities; no much larger clone is one base away.

Libraries were constructed by 5' RACE. The reads were generated on an Illumina HiSeq 2500. The second PCR ran for about 6 to 12 cycles and used a J-beta primer mix along with a sample-barcoded 5' primer. A unique molecular identifier was introduced onto each TCR beta cDNA molecule by a template-switch 5' adaptor carrying 12 random nucleotides. At least 3 million CDR3-containing paired-end reads were obtained from each sample. All of the RNA was converted into first-strand cDNA using the Mint cDNA synthesis kit, with a TRBC-specific oligonucleotide serving as the primer. Following uracil-DNA glycosylase treatment, a first 18-cycle PCR with universal primers M1SS and BC2_uni_R was performed on all cDNA. The original pipeline was this. Normalization of each sample was performed by random selection of 1 million high-quality reads, each carrying a distinct molecular identifier. Reads sharing molecular identifiers were discarded rather than binned into consensus sequences. CDR3 identification, clonotype clustering and error correction used MiTCR with a Q25 quality threshold and the strictest error-elimination algorithm. A nonparametric unseen species model with Euler transformation was used to estimate lower-bound total TCR beta diversity. TCRdb reran the public reads through fastp at Q25 and MiXCR, keeping productive beta chains. A single entry per CDR3 protein holds the most common genes and DNA from its merged rows. The V and J calls come from TCRdb's annotation, not from the publication. This sample gives more than 650,000 distinct CDR3 sequences in total; approximately 24% of them show up just once. The ten largest clones capture about 3% of the sample.

Another study also made use of these data, one on T cells of mothers and their children. As the second paper documents: Donors were nine systemically healthy Caucasian individuals: three mothers and their six children. cDNA synthesis used all of the extracted RNA, with approximately 1.4 ug of RNA in each 15 ul reaction. Sample barcodes and 2-4 random nucleotides were added via the M1S primer in the second PCR. Over 9 million TCR beta CDR3 reads came from each mother, compared with around 3 million reads from each child. Thymic selection shapes the output of TCR recombination in a similar way in related and unrelated pairs, and inherited differences have a minor effect. Normalized repertoire overlap was always slightly but never significantly higher in related than unrelated mother-child pairs. No persistent microchimeric T cell clones were found, with a detection sensitivity of roughly 92 clones per million clonotypes. To look for features that set related mother-child pairs apart from unrelated individuals, the researchers ran deep NGS to compare the TCR beta repertoires of mothers and children. On average, the children were about 10 +/- 4 years old, while the mothers were 40 +/- 4 years old. After adapter ligation with NEBNext reagents, the libraries were sequenced on Illumina HiSeq 2000 with 100+100 nt paired-end reads. To prevent cross-contamination, the mother and child libraries were prepared a month apart and were sequenced in separate runs. Between roughly 500,000 and 2,000,000 distinct TCR beta clonotypes were identified per donor. Naive TCR beta clonotypes were estimated from low-frequency clonotypes matched to each donor's FACS-determined naive share, without sorting.

This receptor chain uses TRBV18 and TRBJ2-2, with TRBD1 matching 7 junction bases. This clonotype was sampled from a boy younger than 18 in good health. Sequencing used blood. The CDR3 in this case is CASSPPWTGLNTGELFF. The sequenced DNA is TGTGCCAGCTCTCCCCCCTGGACAGGCCTCAACACCGGGGAGCTGTTTTTT.